One and the same sample provided the 20 T cell receptor beta chains below, sequenced in a study of shared clonotypes between healthy human individuals. Assay: immunoSEQ multiplex PCR; the TCRdb copy retains only in-frame clones and omits some. Here the sample spans about 660,000 clones, around 72% being singletons. Specimen: memory CD4+ T cells sorted from blood. The subset denotes: CD45RA-negative fraction. Every receptor here comes from a woman aged 25 to 45 in good health.

The rearrangement links TRBV28 to TRBJ2-2; weak D call: TRBD2 (6 bases). Trimming removed 6 bases at V and 3 bases at J, with 20 bases between. CDR1 is MDHEN, CDR2 SYDVKM, per germline. The CDR3 is 17 residues long. For the CDR3, the DNA is TGTGCCAGCAGAAACCCTAGGGGACTCCGAGACACCGGGGAGCTGTTTTTT. Residues: CASRNPRGLRDTGELFF.

In this sample, this clone turned up a few times. The chain has TRBV7-9 and TRBJ1-4; D is undetermined. The CDR3 length is 14 residues. Trimming pared 3 bases from V and 3 bases from J, leaving 8 bases between. Germline values: CDR1 SEHNR, CDR2 FQNEAQ (reference sequence). The CDR3 loop reads CASSFTAPNEKLFF. CDR3 bases: TGTGCCAGCAGCTTTACTGCCCCTAATGAAAAACTGTTTTTT. Using reference TRBV7-9 and TRBJ1-4 for the parts outside the CDR3, the full variable domain is DTGVSQNPRHKITKRGQNVTFRCDPISEHNRLYWYRQTLGQGPEFLTYFQNEAQLEKSRLLSDRFSAERPKGSFSTLEIQRTEQGDSAMYLCASSFTAPNEKLFFGSGTQLSVL.

The V gene is TRBV28, the J gene TRBJ1-2; a weak D match, TRBD1 (5 bases). The germline V gene encodes CDR1 MDHEN and CDR2 SYDVKM. The V gene lost 6 bases and the J gene lost 6 bases, with 11 bases spanning the gap. The CDR3 consists of 12 residues. The DNA for the CDR3 is TGTGCCAGCAGCGAGAGGACACATGGCTACACCTTC. This translates into CASSERTHGYTF.

This clone was recorded once. The genes are TRBV30 and TRBJ2-5; TRBD2 matches 14 bases. Germline CDR1 and CDR2: GTSNPN and SVGIG (reference sequence). This CDR3 contains 15 residues. Trimming removed 3 bases from V and 5 bases from J; junction bases left unmatched: 5. The CDR3, as DNA: TGTGCCTGGAGCGGGACTAGCGGGAGTCGGGAGACCCAGTACTTC. This sequence encodes CAWSGTSGSRETQYF.

CDR3 bases: TGCGCCAGCAGCCGCAATCAGGGGGCTGGAAACACCATATATTTT. It codes for CASSRNQGAGNTIYF. The chain has TRBV4-1 and TRBJ1-3; 7 nucleotides align to TRBD1. Trimming cost V 4 bases and J 2 bases; bases outside gene matches: 5. Germline V gene data show CDR1 as MGHRA and CDR2 as YSYEKL. This CDR3 has 15 amino acids.

The CDR3 DNA reads as TGCGCCAGCAGCGACGGGGGCACTGAAGCTTTCTTT. This sequence encodes CASSDGGTEAFF. The genes are TRBV5-1 and TRBJ1-1, with a tentative D call TRBD1 (5 bases). Germline values: CDR1 SGHRS, CDR2 YFSETQ. V was clipped by 4 bases and J by 4 bases, with 8 bases between them. This CDR3 has 12 amino acids.

The chain uses TRBV7-9 and TRBJ2-7; 7 positions agree with TRBD1. This CDR3 has 14 amino acids. J gave up 5 bases and V 3 bases, and 7 bases lay outside the gene matches. CDR1 and CDR2 from the germline V gene are SEHNR and FQNEAQ (reference sequence). The CDR3 protein is CASSFTGTDNEQYF. CDR3 in DNA: TGTGCCAGCAGCTTTACCGGGACAGATAACGAGCAGTACTTC.

The V gene is TRBV2, the J gene TRBJ2-5, with D perhaps TRBD2 (5 bases). Trimming pared 6 bases from V and 11 bases from J, leaving 19 bases between. Germline V lookup: CDR1 SNHLY, CDR2 FYNNEI. This CDR3 contains 13 residues. In DNA form, the CDR3 reads TGTGCCAGCAGCGCGACACCCGCGACGGGGCAGTACTTC. This translates into CASSATPATGQYF.

The chain has TRBV5-1 and TRBJ1-1; 7 bases agree with TRBD1. Unmatched junction bases numbered 6, after V lost 7 bases and J lost 0 bases. CDR1 and CDR2 (germline): SGHRS, YFSETQ. The CDR3 length is 14 residues. In DNA form, the CDR3 reads TGCGCCAGCCGGGACAGATACATGAACACTGAAGCTTTCTTT. It encodes CASRDRYMNTEAFF.

This clone was observed a few times. This rearrangement joins TRBV7-9 to TRBJ2-1; 7 bases map to TRBD2. V shed 2 bases, J shed 0 bases, and the junction held 13 bases outside the gene matches. The CDR3 totals 19 residues. Per germline, CDR1 SEHNR and CDR2 FQNEAQ (reference sequence). The CDR3 bases are TGTGCCAGCAGCTTATCCCGCCTTAGCGGGCCACTCTCCTACAATGAGCAGTTCTTC. This gives the protein CASSLSRLSGPLSYNEQFF.

The table lists this clone with a few counts. V is TRBV29-1 and J is TRBJ2-3; no definite D call. Germline lookup yields CDR1 SQVTM and CDR2 ANQGSEA. CDR3 size: 12 residues. The V end lost 5 bases, the J end lost 4 bases, and 10 bases lay between the germline ends. The CDR3 region is CSVLFGADTQYF. The CDR3 nucleotides read TGCAGCGTTCTTTTTGGCGCAGATACGCAGTATTTT.

V gene TRBV14 combines with J gene TRBJ2-3; a possible D gene is TRBD2 (6 bases). Trimming shortened V by 8 bases and J by 2 bases, and 17 bases separated the two germline ends. The CDR3 runs 15 residues. Germline CDR1 is SGHDN and CDR2 is FVKESK. The chain's CDR3 is CASQEGWEVTDTQYF. DNA for the CDR3: TGTGCCAGCCAGGAGGGCTGGGAGGTCACAGATACGCAGTATTTT.

This rearrangement joins TRBV19 to TRBJ2-3; 11 bases align to TRBD1. In germline, CDR1 is LNHDA, CDR2 SQIVND (reference sequence). V dropped 3 bases and J dropped 3; count of bases not matched to a gene: 5. The CDR3 is made up of 16 amino acids. In nucleotides, the CDR3 is TGTGCCAGTAGTATGGGGGACAGGGGGATTACAGATACGCAGTATTTT. It encodes CASSMGDRGITDTQYF.

The chain joins TRBV7-2 to TRBJ1-1, with D uncertain. Trimming removed 5 bases at V and 5 bases at J, with 24 bases between. Germline CDR1 and CDR2: SGHTA and FQGNSA. The CDR3 contains 17 residues. The CDR3 loop is CASSRAGNFFLGTEAFF. The CDR3 bases are TGTGCCAGCAGCCGTGCGGGGAATTTCTTTTTGGGGACTGAAGCTTTCTTT.

This clone came up a few times. Other nucleotide sequences in the sample specify the same CDR3. The V and J genes are TRBV28 and TRBJ2-1, with TRBD2 as a possible D gene (5 bases). The CDR3 sequence is 15 residues long. Germline CDR1 reads MDHEN; CDR2 reads SYDVKM. The V and J ends lost 3 bases and 2 bases respectively, with 11 bases between them. CDR3 in amino acids: CASSLVGEPYNEQFF. As DNA, the CDR3 is TGTGCCAGCAGTTTGGTCGGGGAACCCTACAATGAGCAGTTCTTC. Using reference TRBV28 and TRBJ2-1 for the parts outside the CDR3, the full variable domain is DVKVTQSSRYLVKRTGEKVFLECVQDMDHENMFWYRQDPGLGLRLIYFSYDVKMKEKGDIPEGYSVSREKKERFSLILESASTNQTSMYLCASSLVGEPYNEQFFGPGTRLTVL.

The chain recombines TRBV5-1 with TRBJ2-7; D is possibly TRBD2 (5 bases). There are 15 residues in the CDR3. Germline loops: CDR1 SGHRS, CDR2 YFSETQ. Trimming left V 7 bases short and J 0 bases short, with 17 bases between. CDR3 amino acids: CASFSQPGTSYEQYF. The CDR3 DNA follows: TGCGCCAGCTTCTCCCAACCGGGAACCTCCTACGAGCAGTACTTC. Looking up the rest from reference TRBV5-1 and TRBJ2-7 gives the full variable domain: KAGVTQTPRYLIKTRGQQVTLSCSPISGHRSVSWYQQTPGQGLQFLFEYFSETQRNKGNFPGRFSGRQFSNSRSEMNVSTLELGDSALYLCASFSQPGTSYEQYFGPGTRLTVT.

This chain joins TRBV19 and TRBJ2-1; 12 positions agree with TRBD2. Germline lookup yields CDR1 LNHDA and CDR2 SQIVND (reference sequence). J lost 12 bases, V lost 7 bases, and 7 bases had no gene match. The CDR3 totals 13 residues. The DNA for the CDR3 is TGTGCCAGTACCCCGGGACTAGCGGGCCGGCAGTTCTTC. This sequence encodes CASTPGLAGRQFF.

J is TRBJ2-7 and V is TRBV27, with TRBD2 identical over 13 bases. The junction had 9 bases not matched to a gene; V was cut back by 6 bases and J by 4 bases. The CDR3 length is 16 residues. Germline CDR1 is MNHEY and CDR2 is SMNVEV (reference sequence). The CDR3 reads CASSYNSLAGGYEQYF. As DNA, the CDR3 is TGTGCCAGCAGCTATAATTCACTAGCGGGAGGGTACGAGCAGTACTTC.

This chain joins TRBV19 and TRBJ2-5; 9 bases align to TRBD2. CDR3 size: 14 residues. V was clipped by 5 bases and J by 2 bases; unmatched bases: 3. The germline V gene encodes CDR1 LNHDA and CDR2 SQIVND (reference sequence). The CDR3 coding sequence is TGTGCCAGTAGTCGGGGACTAGCACAAGAGACCCAGTACTTC. Translated, it gives CASSRGLAQETQYF.

To note about this clone: Compared with germline, one end of the junction differs, possibly owing to a read error. This rearrangement joins TRBV7-2 to TRBJ2-7; D remains ambiguous. Germline loops: CDR1 SGHTA, CDR2 FQGNSA. This CDR3 has 14 amino acids. DNA of the CDR3: TGTGCCAGCAGCTTAGACACCAATGCCTACGAGCAGTACTTT. It specifies CASSLDTNAYEQYF.